These T cell receptor beta chains were read from a single sample in a study of CXCR3-negative and CXCR3-positive naive CD8 T cells. TCRdb reanalyzed the 5' RACE reads and collapses them to one entry per CDR3 protein, without DNA. The sample features about 57,000 distinct CDR3 sequences, with 0.5% to 0.6% in its top ten. Specimen: naive CXCR3+ CD8+ T cells from blood. Receptor source: a human donor in good health. Some clones in this sample may be carry-over from other donors' samples. Each CDR3 is given with its conserved first and last residue. Not every row has a clone size; where given, it reads once, few, many or a size class.

medium-sized	TRBV4-3	TRBJ1-6	CASSQTGTGNSPLHF
NA	TRBV12-5	TRBJ1-2	CASSGGNGYGYTF
NA	TRBV7-2	TRBJ2-7	CASSSLGGAYEQYF
NA	TRBV6-5	TRBJ1-2	CASSPDTANYGYTF
NA	TRBV19	TRBJ2-3	CASSSGPTTQYF
NA	TRBV5-6	TRBJ2-2	CASSSTSPGELFF
NA	TRBV7-8	TRBJ2-7	CASSLASGPNLEQYF
NA	TRBV19	TRBJ1-1	CASTAVNTEAFF
NA	TRBV7-3	TRBJ2-1	CASSPSLMTSYNEQFF
NA	TRBV12-3/TRBV12-4	TRBJ1-2	CASSSLDRTFYGYTF
NA	TRBV4-3	TRBJ2-1	CASSQDQGYNEQFF
NA	TRBV24-1	TRBJ2-2	CATRRGGTGELFF
NA	TRBV12-3/TRBV12-4	TRBJ1-2	CASSLSRESAFYGYTF
NA	TRBV11-2	TRBJ1-1	CASSSSGGGVTEAFF
NA	TRBV19	TRBJ1-1	CASSFTDRENTEAFF
NA	TRBV7-9	TRBJ2-7	CASSARQRYEQYF
NA	TRBV7-9	TRBJ2-7	CASSPDPGLPQYF
NA	TRBV15	TRBJ2-3	CATSATGLGADTQYF
NA	TRBV7-6	TRBJ2-6	CATGPSSADLSGANVLTF
NA	TRBV7-8	TRBJ2-1	CASSLEGGLASHEQFF
NA	TRBV18	TRBJ2-7	CARSPTGTNFYEQYF
NA	TRBV7-9	TRBJ2-6	CASSQIKTQSSGANVLTF
NA	TRBV4-3	TRBJ1-2	CASSQDQGSYGYTF
NA	TRBV7-9	TRBJ2-5	CASSYLTAVETQYF
NA	TRBV9	TRBJ2-5	CASSVSGGFQETQYF
NA	TRBV20-1	TRBJ2-1	CSARSFPGPTTSYNEQFF
NA	TRBV15	TRBJ1-5	CATSSQGHQPQHF
NA	TRBV18	TRBJ2-4	CASSPPPGDIQYF
NA	TRBV20-1	TRBJ1-3	CSARDRLDSGSGNTIYF
NA	TRBV29-1	TRBJ2-7	CSVDGAGEPYEQYF
NA	TRBV29-1	TRBJ2-7	CSVEDGTYEQYF
NA	TRBV9	TRBJ2-1	CASSSTGGSYNEQFF
NA	TRBV11-2	TRBJ2-7	CASSPNRRYEQYF
NA	TRBV12-3/TRBV12-4	TRBJ2-3	CASRTSGGANEADTQYF
NA	TRBV10-3	TRBJ2-4	CAISDPTDPKNIQYF
NA	TRBV29-1	TRBJ2-7	CSVEDLGVEQYF
NA	TRBV6-5	TRBJ1-1	CASSYLNTEAFF
NA	TRBV9	TRBJ1-1	CASSPPTGNTEAFF
NA	TRBV28	TRBJ1-4	CASSLLGTNEKLFF
NA	TRBV9	TRBJ2-1	CASSVGTSLGNEQFF
NA	TRBV29-1	TRBJ1-6	CSVPGEGDSPLHF
NA	TRBV15	TRBJ2-3	CATSRPPEYGETSGDTQYF
NA	TRBV4-3	TRBJ1-1	CASSQRQGGSTEAFF
NA	TRBV12-3/TRBV12-4	TRBJ2-1	CASSGTSGVIYNEQFF
NA	TRBV7-9	TRBJ1-1	CASSLDRNTEAFF
NA	TRBV14	TRBJ2-7	CASSHGDSYEQYF